These 27 T cell receptor beta chains originate from one sample sequenced in a study of molecular identifiers for immune sequencing clone quantification (dated by TCRdb to between 2017 and 2018). The library was generated by PCR. This sample was sequenced with a NextSeq 500. Using fastp trimming at Q25 and MiXCR clonotype assembly, TCRdb reanalyzed the public sequencing data and kept in-frame beta chains. Every CDR3 protein is listed once, alongside the most common genes and DNA of its rows. The sample table lists around 470,000 distinct CDR3 sequences, roughly 25% of them with a count of one. The ten top clones hold over 0.6% of the sample. Material: naive CD8+ T cells from blood, with Jurkat cell RNA spiked in. The cell subset or site label here, explained by the study, means: FACS-sorted CD8+CD4-CCR7+CD45RA+ naive T cells. These receptors were taken from a human donor in good health. Some libraries in this study had Jurkat cell RNA spiked in.

The chain carries TRBV6-5 and TRBJ2-7, with 16 positions matching TRBD2. This CDR3 spans 16 amino acids. Germline loops: CDR1 MNHEY, CDR2 SVGAGI. V shed 2 bases and J 5 bases; nucleotides not matched to a gene: 3. The DNA for the CDR3 is TGTGCCAGCAGTTACGGGACTAGCGGGGGGGCCCACGAGCAGTACTTC. It specifies CASSYGTSGGAHEQYF.

There are many counts of this clonotype. CDR3 in DNA: TGTGCCAGCAAATTAGAACAGGCCGCGGGGGCCAACGTCCTGACTTTC. Translating gives CASKLEQAAGANVLTF. The V gene is TRBV12-3 or TRBV12-4, the J gene TRBJ2-6; maybe TRBD1 (5 bases). Trimming pared 7 bases from V and 4 bases from J, leaving 17 bases between. The CDR3 consists of 16 residues.

This clonotype has at least ten counts. This chain links TRBV29-1 with TRBJ2-3, with 7 bases matching TRBD2. The germline V gene encodes CDR1 SQVTM and CDR2 ANQGSEA. The J segment lost 0 bases and the V segment lost 1 base, leaving 7 bases of the junction unmatched. The CDR3 covers 16 residues. The CDR3: CSVEGQTGGSTDTQYF. The DNA for the CDR3 is TGCAGCGTTGAAGGGCAGACGGGAGGTAGCACAGATACGCAGTATTTT.

The V call is TRBV6-2 or TRBV6-3, the J call TRBJ1-5; D unclear. The ends were cut back, 4 bases at V and 0 bases at J, with 7 bases in the middle. The CDR3 is 14 residues long. Germline V lookup: CDR1 MNHEY, CDR2 SVGEGT. This chain's CDR3 is CASSSISSNQPQHF. CDR3 bases: TGTGCCAGCAGTTCAATATCTAGCAATCAGCCCCAGCATTTT.

Regarding this clonotype: Given a much more abundant clone one base away, this may be a read error. The V call is TRBV7-9, the J call TRBJ2-7; possible D gene TRBD2, 5 bases. This CDR3 has 14 residues. Looked up from germline, CDR1 is SEHNR and CDR2 is FQNEAQ (reference sequence). V gave up 4 bases and J gave up 4 bases, with 14 bases separating them. CDR3 amino acids: CASSSSVEGYEQYF. CDR3 sequence (DNA): TGTGCCAGCAGCTCGTCCGTAGAGGGTTACGAGCAGTACTTC. The full variable domain, its missing parts supplied by reference TRBV7-9 and TRBJ2-7, is DTGVSQNPRHKITKRGQNVTFRCDPISEHNRLYWYRQTLGQGPEFLTYFQNEAQLEKSRLLSDRFSAERPKGSFSTLEIQRTEQGDSAMYLCASSSSVEGYEQYFGPGTRLTVT.

Only one count was recorded for this clonotype. This chain uses TRBV29-1 with TRBJ1-4; no firm D call. V was pared by 7 bases and J by 8 bases, with 11 bases between. Germline V gives CDR1 SQVTM, CDR2 ANQGSEA. CDR3 length: 11 residues. The CDR3 region is CSARFGEKLFF. DNA of the CDR3: TGCAGCGCGCGGTTCGGCGAAAAACTGTTTTTT.

Remarks on this clonotype: A read error may explain this, as a much larger clone is one base away. Without the conserved terminal phenylalanine or tryptophan, this CDR3 likely stems from a read error. CDR3 coding DNA: TGTGCCAGTTCAAACTCTGGGGCCAACGTCCTGACTCTC. Translating it yields CASSNSGANVLTL. This sequence joins TRBV7-9 and TRBJ2-6; D is uncertain. The CDR3 contains 13 residues. The germline V gene encodes CDR1 SEHNR and CDR2 FQNEAQ (reference sequence). Trimming stripped 9 bases from V and 0 bases from J, with 6 bases between.

This clonotype was counted many times. V and J are TRBV29-1 and TRBJ2-2, with TRBD2 identical over 7 bases. From germline, CDR1 is SQVTM and CDR2 ANQGSEA. CDR3 length equals 17 residues. With V trimmed by 0 bases and J by 2 bases, 9 bases remained unmatched. The CDR3 nucleotides are TGCAGCGTTGAAGATTTGGGGGGGTCCACTAACACCGGGGAGCTGTTTTTT. Translating gives CSVEDLGGSTNTGELFF.

This clonotype has at least ten counts. This sequence joins TRBV5-4 and TRBJ1-1; D gene ambiguous. The CDR3 spans 11 residues. V was clipped by 3 bases and J by 4 bases, with 4 bases between them. In germline, CDR1 is SGHNT, CDR2 YYREEE (reference sequence). CDR3 amino acids: CASSSPTEAFF. Written as DNA, the CDR3 is TGTGCCAGCAGCTCCCCCACTGAAGCTTTCTTT. Combining the CDR3 with reference TRBV5-4 and TRBJ1-1 gives the whole variable domain ETGVTQSPTHLIKTRGQQVTLRCSSQSGHNTVSWYQQALGQGPQFIFQYYREEENGRGNFPPRFSGLQFPNYSSELNVNALELDDSALYLCASSSPTEAFFGQGTRLTVV.

This clonotype was picked up a small number of times. The V gene is TRBV5-1, the J gene TRBJ1-2; D possibly corresponds to TRBD1 (5 bases). This CDR3 is built from 13 residues. The germline V and J ends were trimmed by 1 base and 8 bases, with 12 bases remaining between them. Germline-derived CDR1 and CDR2 are SGHRS and YFSETQ. The CDR3 nucleotides are TGCGCCAGCAGCTTGCTTTTGGGGGACGGCTACACCTTC. Its protein product is CASSLLLGDGYTF.

This clonotype has at least ten counts. J is TRBJ2-3 and V is TRBV2; possible D gene TRBD1, 5 bases. Trimming removed 4 bases from V and 2 bases from J, with 10 bases in between. The CDR3 totals 14 residues. CDR1 and CDR2 from the germline V gene are SNHLY and FYNNEI. The CDR3 region has the DNA TGTGCCAGCAGTGCGGCAGGGATCACAGATACGCAGTATTTT. This sequence encodes CASSAAGITDTQYF.

V usage is TRBV4-1 and J usage is TRBJ2-5; D call uncertain. The CDR3 is 14 amino acids. Trimming cost V 5 bases and J 4 bases, with 14 bases left between them. The germline CDR1 and CDR2 sequences are MGHRA and YSYEKL. The CDR3: CASSSRVSGETQYF. CDR3 coding DNA: TGCGCCAGCAGCTCCAGAGTCAGTGGAGAGACCCAGTACTTC.

This clonotype was seen a handful of times. The chain uses TRBV20-1 and TRBJ2-7; D is possibly TRBD1 (6 bases). The ends were cut back, 5 bases at V and 7 bases at J, with 15 bases in the middle. Germline V gene lookup returns CDR1 DFQATT and CDR2 SNEGSKA (reference sequence). CDR3 length equals 12 residues. CDR3 in amino acids: CSARGEGGEQYF. The CDR3 DNA reads TGCAGTGCTCGGGGTGAAGGGGGAGAGCAGTACTTC.

This clonotype was seen a few times. CDR3 sequence: CAITSGVTKETQYF. The CDR3 nucleotides are TGTGCCATCACCAGCGGAGTAACTAAAGAGACCCAGTACTTC. This chain uses TRBV6-2 or TRBV6-3 with TRBJ2-5; perhaps TRBD2 as D (5 bases). The CDR3 contains 14 residues. Per the germline V gene, CDR1 is MNHEY and CDR2 is SVGEGT. V dropped 10 bases and J dropped 3 bases, with 18 bases sitting between them.

Note on this clonotype: A clone one base away is much larger, so this may be a read error. This sequence joins TRBV10-3 and TRBJ2-7; the D call may be TRBD1 or TRBD2 (5 bases each). The V end was cut by 0 bases, the J end by 6 bases, with 6 bases between. The CDR3 is 12 residues long. CDR1 is ENHRY, CDR2 SYGVKD, per germline. The CDR3 DNA reads TGTGCCATCAGTGAGTCGGGGGTCGAGCAGTACTTC. Residues: CAISESGVEQYF.

The chain recombines TRBV14 with TRBJ2-1; TRBD2 agrees at 7 bases. The CDR3 contains 12 residues. Germline CDR1 and CDR2: SGHDN and FVKESK. V lost 2 bases to trimming and J lost 12 bases; unmatched junction nucleotides: 4. CDR3 protein: CASSQRGGRQFF. The CDR3 nucleotides are TGTGCCAGCAGCCAAAGGGGAGGGCGGCAGTTCTTC.

This clonotype was seen ten or more times. The chain has TRBV7-2 and TRBJ1-1; 9 bases line up with TRBD1. After removal of 5 bases from V and 5 bases from J, the junction contained 9 bases not matched to a gene. The CDR3 has 15 amino acids. Germline CDR1 is SGHTA and CDR2 is FQGNSA. CDR3 nucleotide sequence: TGTGCCAGCAGCCCGACAACAGGGGGCATAACTGAAGCTTTCTTT. This translates into CASSPTTGGITEAFF. Using reference TRBV7-2 and TRBJ1-1 for the parts outside the CDR3, the full variable domain is GAGVSQSPSNKVTEKGKDVELRCDPISGHTALYWYRQSLGQGLEFLIYFQGNSAPDKSGLPSDRFSAERTGGSVSTLTIQRTQQEDSAVYLCASSPTTGGITEAFFGQGTRLTVV.

The rearrangement uses TRBV20-1 and TRBJ2-3, with TRBD1 identical over 8 bases. Germline V gene sequence: CDR1 DFQATT, CDR2 SNEGSKA (reference sequence). This CDR3 region has 17 residues. Trimming at V came to 0 bases and at J to 5 bases, leaving 13 bases not matched to a gene. CDR3 bases: TGCAGTGCTAGAGAGACCGGGACAGGTCAAGCGGTAGATACGCAGTATTTT. This encodes CSARETGTGQAVDTQYF.

About this clonotype itself: Given the absence of the conserved phenylalanine or tryptophan at the CDR3 end, a read error is likely. The V call is TRBV28, the J call TRBJ2-1; 10 bases match TRBD2. The CDR3 totals 17 residues. CDR1 MDHEN and CDR2 SYDVKM come from the germline V gene. The V segment lost 5 bases and the J segment 5 bases; nucleotides outside the gene matches: 12. The CDR3 coding sequence is TGTGCCAGCAGTAGCCCTCCCCAAAGCGGGAGGGACAATGAGCAGTTCTTA. Translation gives CASSSPPQSGRDNEQFL.

The V and J genes are TRBV9 and TRBJ2-1; TRBD1 matches at 8 bases. Germline trimming cut 1 base from V and 8 bases from J; bases unmatched to any gene: 11. Per the germline V gene, CDR1 is SGDLS and CDR2 is YYNGEE. This CDR3 region has 16 residues. The CDR3 DNA reads as TGTGCCAGCAGCGTAAGTTCCCAGGGGGCTAGGGATGAGCAGTTCTTC. Translation: CASSVSSQGARDEQFF.

The gene calls are TRBV24-1 and TRBJ2-1; a weak D match, TRBD2 (5 bases). Germline loops: CDR1 KGHDR, CDR2 SFDVKD. V was cut by 2 bases and J by 0 bases, with 13 bases left in between. This CDR3 is built from 17 residues. CDR3 in DNA: TGTGCCACCAGTGATTCACTAGGAAGGAGCTCCTACAATGAGCAGTTCTTC. Its translation: CATSDSLGRSSYNEQFF.

In regard to this clonotype: A much bigger clone sits one base away, suggesting this may be a read error. This chain joins TRBV7-8 and TRBJ1-5; the match to TRBD1 covers 7 bases. V shed 8 bases, J shed 8 bases, and the junction held 15 bases outside the gene matches. Germline CDR1 and CDR2: SGHVS and FQNEAQ. The CDR3 contains 15 residues. CDR3 region: CASGRLQRGLEPQHF. In DNA, the CDR3 is TGTGCCAGCGGCAGGCTTCAAAGGGGGCTTGAGCCCCAGCATTTT.

The J gene is TRBJ2-7, the V gene TRBV5-5, with TRBD1 matching 8 bases. In germline, CDR1 is SGHKS, CDR2 YYEKEE (reference sequence). This CDR3 is built from 15 residues. Trimming took 3 bases from V and 1 from J; bases not matched to a gene: 6. Here the CDR3 reads CASSSDRGPSYEQYF. CDR3 coding DNA: TGTGCCAGCAGCTCAGACAGGGGCCCTTCCTACGAGCAGTACTTC.

This clonotype has just a few counts. The V call is TRBV7-8, the J call TRBJ2-3, with D possibly TRBD1 on 6 matching bases. The V gene's germline CDR1 is SGHVS and CDR2 FQNEAQ. CDR3 size: 19 residues. V was trimmed by 0 bases and J by 2 bases, leaving 21 bases between them. In DNA, the CDR3 is TGTGCCAGCAGCTTAGCGTGGAGTCTCGGGGACAAAGACACAGATACGCAGTATTTT. It encodes CASSLAWSLGDKDTDTQYF.

Concerning this clonotype itself: A read error may explain this, as a much larger clone is one base away. The chain joins TRBV7-9 to TRBJ2-2, with D possibly TRBD2 on 5 matching bases. Between the trimmed V and J ends, which lost 2 bases and 5 bases, there was a span of 9 bases. Germline V CDR1 and CDR2: SEHNR, FQNEAQ (reference sequence). The CDR3 is 14 amino acids. CDR3 nucleotide sequence: TGTGCCAGCAGCTTACCGCCGGGGACCGGGGAGCTGTTTTTT. Translated: CASSLPPGTGELFF.

This clonotype has ten or more counts. The chain employs TRBV6-5 and TRBJ1-1, with D maybe TRBD1 (6 bases). CDR1 is MNHEY and CDR2 is SVGAGI in the germline V gene. The CDR3 has 15 residues. V dropped 6 bases and J dropped 6 bases, with 20 bases sitting between them. Here the CDR3 reads CASSRSGTGYAEAFF. CDR3 DNA: TGTGCCAGCAGCAGATCAGGTACAGGGTATGCTGAAGCTTTCTTT.

This clonotype was counted ten times or more. This chain links TRBV6-6 with TRBJ1-5; D not resolved. The germline V gene encodes CDR1 MNHNY and CDR2 SVGAGI (reference sequence). Deletions cut 4 bases from V and 4 bases from J, with 11 bases between. This CDR3 spans 14 amino acids. In DNA, the CDR3 is TGTGCCAGCAGTTCAATCCGAGTAAATCAGCCCCAGCATTTT. As protein: CASSSIRVNQPQHF.